The 28 T cell receptor beta chains below were found in one sample sequenced in a study of blood T cell repertoires in COVID-19. Clones were sequenced by immunoSEQ multiplex PCR, and TCRdb holds only the in-frame ones, with some missing. Of 300,000 to 400,000 clones in the sample, roughly 86% were seen once. The sample was peripheral blood. The origin of the receptors is a man aged 25 to 40 with COVID-19, enrolled during active disease.

The V and J genes are TRBV28 and TRBJ1-1, with 10 bases aligning to TRBD1. Germline CDR1 and CDR2: MDHEN and SYDVKM. CDR3 length equals 15 residues. V shed 5 bases and J 7 bases; nucleotides not matched to a gene: 10. CDR3 DNA: TGTGCCAGCAGTCCGGACAGGGGGGCTTTGGGTGAAGCTTTCTTT. This translates into CASSPDRGALGEAFF.

V usage is TRBV9 and J usage is TRBJ2-3, with D perhaps matching TRBD2 (6 bases). Germline V gene lookup returns CDR1 SGDLS and CDR2 YYNGEE. V was shortened by 4 bases and J by 6 bases, with 9 bases between the two germline ends. This CDR3 contains 12 residues. In DNA form, the CDR3 reads TGTGCCAGCAGCCGTGCGGGGGATACGCAGTATTTT. Its protein product is CASSRAGDTQYF. Looking up the rest from reference TRBV9 and TRBJ2-3 gives the full variable domain: DSGVTQTPKHLITATGQRVTLRCSPRSGDLSVYWYQQSLDQGLQFLIQYYNGEERAKGNILERFSAQQFPDLHSELNLSSLELGDSALYFCASSRAGDTQYFGPGTRLTVL.

The V call is TRBV7-2, the J call TRBJ2-7; 7 positions match TRBD1. CDR3 length: 15 amino acids. Unmatched junction bases numbered 8, after V lost 5 bases and J lost 1 base. Germline V gene data show CDR1 as SGHTA and CDR2 as FQGNSA. As DNA, the CDR3 is TGTGCCAGCAGCCCCCGGGACAGAGCATCCTACGAGCAGTACTTC. It encodes CASSPRDRASYEQYF.

The V and J genes are TRBV6-6 and TRBJ2-7; 7 bases fit TRBD2. The trim removed 6 bases at V and 4 bases at J, leaving 9 bases unmatched. Germline V CDR1 and CDR2: MNHNY, SVGAGI (reference sequence). This CDR3 region has 14 residues. CDR3 loop: CASSQRGRDYEQYF. CDR3 nucleotide sequence: TGTGCCAGCAGCCAACGAGGGAGGGATTACGAGCAGTACTTC.

This clone has just one count. The chain is built from TRBV6-5 and TRBJ1-2, with D possibly TRBD1 on 6 matching bases. CDR1 and CDR2 (germline): MNHEY, SVGAGI. Trimming removed 0 bases at V and 5 bases at J, with 16 bases between. This CDR3 has 16 amino acids. CDR3 sequence (DNA): TGTGCCAGCAGTTACTCGTCTCCAGGGGTTAGTTATGGCTACACCTTC. Amino acids: CASSYSSPGVSYGYTF.

The chain combines TRBV27 with TRBJ2-7, with TRBD1 matching 7 bases. With 6 bases clipped from V and 3 bases from J, the junction kept 8 bases outside the gene matches. CDR1 is MNHEY, CDR2 SMNVEV, per germline (reference sequence). This CDR3 has 14 residues. The CDR3 bases are TGTGCCAGCAGCAACTGGGACAGTGGCTACGAGCAGTACTTC. Protein sequence: CASSNWDSGYEQYF.

CDR3 coding DNA: TGTGCCAGTACCGGGGGTAGCTCCTACAATGAGCAGTTCTTC. Protein sequence: CASTGGSSYNEQFF. V and J are TRBV19 and TRBJ2-1, with a tentative D call TRBD2 (6 bases). The CDR3 totals 14 residues. Deletions cut 7 bases from V and 0 bases from J, with 10 bases between. CDR1 LNHDA and CDR2 SQIVND come from the germline V gene (reference sequence).

The chain is built from TRBV27 and TRBJ2-7; 7 nucleotides align to TRBD1. Germline loops: CDR1 MNHEY, CDR2 SMNVEV (reference sequence). This CDR3 comprises 15 residues. V lost 8 bases, J lost 1 base, and 11 bases stayed unmatched. The CDR3 DNA sequence: TGTGCCAGCCAAGGACAGGATTTAGGGTCCTACGAGCAGTACTTC. Translated: CASQGQDLGSYEQYF.

V and J are TRBV19 and TRBJ2-1; D not certain. The CDR3 runs to 15 residues. The germline gives CDR1 LNHDA, CDR2 SQIVND (reference sequence). V lost 8 bases and J lost 4, with 18 bases in between. The CDR3 DNA sequence: TGTGCCAGTGCAATACTTCTTCCCCAATACAATGAGCAGTTCTTC. Protein product: CASAILLPQYNEQFF. The whole variable domain, filled in from reference TRBV19 and TRBJ2-1, reads DGGITQSPKYLFRKEGQNVTLSCEQNLNHDAMYWYRQDPGQGLRLIYYSQIVNDFQKGDIAEGYSVSREKKESFPLTVTSAQKNPTAFYLCASAILLPQYNEQFFGPGTRLTVL.

The rearrangement links TRBV25-1 to TRBJ2-3; 12 bases align to TRBD2. The CDR3 covers 15 residues. V shed 5 bases and J 9 bases; nucleotides not matched to a gene: 9. Germline V gene lookup returns CDR1 MGHDK and CDR2 SYGVNS. CDR3 region: CASSSPGGLAGTQYF. CDR3 nucleotide sequence: TGTGCCAGCAGTTCCCCTGGCGGACTAGCGGGAACGCAGTATTTT.

The chain has TRBV5-1 and TRBJ2-5; 7 bases match TRBD1. The junction had 7 bases not matched to a gene; V was cut back by 3 bases and J by 5 bases. Germline V gene data show CDR1 as SGHRS and CDR2 as YFSETQ. The CDR3 contains 14 residues. The CDR3 loop reads CASSSGTAYETQYF. CDR3 DNA sequence: TGCGCCAGCAGCTCCGGGACAGCCTATGAGACCCAGTACTTC. The entire variable domain, with the rest obtained from reference TRBV5-1 and TRBJ2-5, is as follows: KAGVTQTPRYLIKTRGQQVTLSCSPISGHRSVSWYQQTPGQGLQFLFEYFSETQRNKGNFPGRFSGRQFSNSRSEMNVSTLELGDSALYLCASSSGTAYETQYFGPGTRLLVL.

The genes are TRBV2 and TRBJ1-1; 8 bases line up with TRBD1. The CDR3 spans 14 residues. Per germline, CDR1 SNHLY and CDR2 FYNNEI. V lost 4 bases, J lost 5 bases, and 6 bases stayed unmatched. Here the CDR3 DNA reads TGTGCCAGCAGTGTCCAGGGGGCGGATACTGAAGCTTTCTTT. Its protein product is CASSVQGADTEAFF.

This chain uses TRBV24-1 with TRBJ2-3; D not certain. The CDR3 runs 14 residues. Germline CDR1 KGHDR, CDR2 SFDVKD. V lost 0 bases, J lost 3 bases, and 6 bases lay in between. Here the CDR3 DNA reads TGTGCCACCAGTGATTTGTACCGGACAGATACGCAGTATTTT. Protein sequence: CATSDLYRTDTQYF.

The genes are TRBV28 and TRBJ2-7, with 9 bases lining up with TRBD2. Germline V gene lookup returns CDR1 MDHEN and CDR2 SYDVKM. The CDR3 has 16 residues. Trimming at V came to 2 bases and at J to 1 base, leaving 6 bases not matched to a gene. The CDR3 DNA reads TGTGCCAGCAGTTTAAGGTTAGCGGGGGTGTCCTACGAGCAGTACTTC. Protein product: CASSLRLAGVSYEQYF.

The chain carries TRBV5-6 and TRBJ1-1, with 7 bases matching TRBD1. The V and J ends lost 4 bases and 5 bases, in that order; junction bases with no gene match: 8. The CDR3 covers 14 residues. Germline assignment: CDR1 SGHDT and CDR2 YYEEEE. CDR3 DNA: TGTGCCAGCAGCCGACAGGGAATCTGGACTGAAGCTTTCTTT. This encodes CASSRQGIWTEAFF.

This clone was detected a few times. This sequence joins TRBV6-5 and TRBJ1-5; D uncertain. This CDR3 has 13 residues. Germline CDR1 and CDR2: MNHEY and SVGAGI. Trimming stripped 6 bases from V and 3 bases from J, with 9 bases between. DNA of the CDR3: TGTGCCAGCAGCAACCGGGACAATCAGCCCCAGCATTTT. It encodes CASSNRDNQPQHF.

As for this clone: The sample holds other DNA sequences that translate to the same CDR3. The V and J genes are TRBV27 and TRBJ2-7; TRBD1 matches at 7 bases. CDR3 length: 13 residues. Germline CDR1 MNHEY, CDR2 SMNVEV (reference sequence). The J segment lost 3 bases and the V segment lost 4 bases, leaving 3 bases of the junction unmatched. Here the CDR3 DNA reads TGTGCCAGCAGTTGGGACAGAAGCTACGAGCAGTACTTC. It is translated as CASSWDRSYEQYF.

This chain's CDR3 is CASSQGGPYTDTQYF. CDR3 in DNA: TGTGCCAGCAGCCAAGGCGGGCCTTACACAGATACGCAGTATTTT. J is TRBJ2-3 and V is TRBV3-1 (or the pseudogene TRBV3-2), with D possibly matching TRBD2 (5 bases). V lost 1 base to trimming and J lost 2 bases, with 10 bases between them. The CDR3 is 15 residues long. Looked up from germline, CDR1 is LGHDT and CDR2 is YNNKEL (reference sequence).

The chain carries TRBV7-7 and TRBJ2-5; 11 bases align to TRBD2. The CDR3 length is 15 residues. Germline V gives CDR1 SSHAT, CDR2 FNYEAQ (reference sequence). V was pared by 1 base and J by 2 bases, with 0 bases of the junction left unmatched. The CDR3 region is CASSLVAGGQETQYF. The CDR3, as DNA: TGTGCCAGCAGCTTAGTAGCGGGAGGGCAAGAGACCCAGTACTTC.

This chain links TRBV12-3 or TRBV12-4 with TRBJ2-1; 8 bases agree with TRBD2. The CDR3 covers 13 residues. Trimming took 6 bases from V and 6 from J; bases not matched to a gene: 4. The CDR3 DNA reads as TGTGCCAGCAGCCGTAGCGGGGTCAATGAGCAGTTCTTC. Encoded protein: CASSRSGVNEQFF.

This rearrangement joins TRBV18 to TRBJ1-2; no clear D. Trimming took 3 bases from V and 1 from J, leaving 21 bases between them. There are 18 residues in the CDR3. In germline, CDR1 is KGHSH, CDR2 LQKENI. DNA of the CDR3: TGTGCCAGCTCACCTACAGTGTCTCGGTTACCTTTTAACTATGGCTACACCTTC. Protein: CASSPTVSRLPFNYGYTF.

The chain combines TRBV4-1 with TRBJ1-6; D gene ambiguous. CDR3 size: 16 residues. V was shortened by 0 bases and J by 2 bases, with 8 bases between the two germline ends. In germline, CDR1 is MGHRA, CDR2 YSYEKL. CDR3 DNA sequence: TGCGCCAGCAGCCAAGATCCTCAGGCCTATAATTCACCCCTCCACTTT. This encodes CASSQDPQAYNSPLHF.

The DNA of the CDR3 is TGTGCCAGCAGCTTGGACAGGGGGCTATTGAACACTATGGTGAACACTGAAGCTTTCTTT. Its translation: CASSLDRGLLNTMVNTEAFF. V and J are TRBV5-5 and TRBJ1-1, with 9 bases fitting TRBD1. The germline gives CDR1 SGHKS, CDR2 YYEKEE (reference sequence). The CDR3 length is 20 residues. The V gene end was trimmed by 0 bases and the J gene end by 0 bases; junction bases not matched to a gene: 15.

The V call is TRBV28, the J call TRBJ2-1, with a weak D call TRBD2 (6 bases). The CDR3 is 15 amino acids. Per germline, CDR1 MDHEN and CDR2 SYDVKM. Trimming removed 5 bases from V and 4 bases from J, with 15 bases in between. In nucleotides, the CDR3 is TGTGCCAGCAGTGTTCCGGGACTGAGTTACAATGAGCAGTTCTTC. Translated: CASSVPGLSYNEQFF.

J is TRBJ2-1 and V is TRBV11-3, with 8 bases lining up with TRBD2. Germline CDR1 SGHNT, CDR2 YENEEA. V lost 5 bases, J lost 8 bases, and 14 bases stayed unmatched. This CDR3 contains 16 residues. CDR3 residues: CASSTGPMGLGDEQFF. The CDR3 DNA reads as TGTGCCAGCAGCACCGGACCGATGGGACTAGGAGATGAGCAGTTCTTC. Full variable domain (remainder filled in from reference TRBV11-3 and TRBJ2-1): EAGVVQSPRYKIIEKKQPVAFWCNPISGHNTLYWYLQNLGQGPELLIRYENEEAVDDSQLPKDRFSAERLKGVDSTLKIQPAELGDSAVYLCASSTGPMGLGDEQFFGPGTRLTVL.

The rearrangement uses TRBV29-1 and TRBJ2-7; TRBD2 matches at 7 bases. The CDR3 runs to 14 residues. V was clipped by 6 bases and J by 6 bases; unmatched bases: 14. The germline CDR1 and CDR2 sequences are SQVTM and ANQGSEA. The CDR3 region has the DNA TGCAGCGTCCTTCGGGACTATGATGCGGGCGAGCAGTACTTC. It encodes CSVLRDYDAGEQYF.

This chain joins TRBV20-1 and TRBJ2-1; D is ambiguous. Germline V gene sequence: CDR1 DFQATT, CDR2 SNEGSKA (reference sequence). The V end was cut by 3 bases, the J end by 2 bases, with 8 bases between. The CDR3 totals 13 residues. The CDR3 protein is CSASGLAYNEQFF. CDR3 in DNA: TGCAGTGCTAGTGGGCTTGCCTACAATGAGCAGTTCTTC.

V and J are TRBV18 and TRBJ2-1, with TRBD2 as a possible D gene (6 bases). From germline, CDR1 is KGHSH and CDR2 LQKENI. The CDR3 runs to 12 residues. The V end lost 4 bases, the J end lost 7 bases, and 8 bases lay between the germline ends. In nucleotides, the CDR3 is TGTGCCAGCTCACTCCGGGAGAATGAGCAGTTCTTC. It is translated as CASSLRENEQFF. The full variable domain, its missing parts supplied by reference TRBV18 and TRBJ2-1, is NAGVMQNPRHLVRRRGQEARLRCSPMKGHSHVYWYRQLPEEGLKFMVYLQKENIIDESGMPKERFSAEFPKEGPSILRIQQVVRGDSAAYFCASSLRENEQFFGPGTRLTVL.